Below, 27 T cell receptor beta chains from the same sample are listed, as sequenced in a study of cytomegalovirus exposure and HLA in healthy donors. It was with 60 Vbeta and 13 Jbeta primers that the PCR ran. Assay: immunoSEQ multiplex PCR; the TCRdb copy retains only in-frame clones and omits some. The sample has over 150,000 clones, about 73% seen once. The specimen was PBMCs. These receptors were collected from a woman between 50 and 59 years old in good health and CMV-seropositive.

The chain couples TRBV6-1 to TRBJ1-1, with D possibly matching TRBD1 (5 bases). Per the germline V gene, CDR1 is MNHNS and CDR2 is SASEGT. V shed 4 bases and J shed 5 bases, with 14 bases lying between them. There are 14 residues in the CDR3. The CDR3 nucleotides are TGTGCCAGCAGTGTCAGACGGTCAGGGACTGAAGCTTTCTTT. It specifies CASSVRRSGTEAFF.

The CDR3 DNA is TGTGCCAGCAGTGAGCTCGGGAGGCGCAATGAAAAACTGTTTTTT. Protein product: CASSELGRRNEKLFF. The chain employs TRBV2 and TRBJ1-4; unclear D gene. Trimming pared 3 bases from V and 5 bases from J, leaving 13 bases between. Germline lookup yields CDR1 SNHLY and CDR2 FYNNEI. The CDR3 loop spans 15 amino acids.

The chain is built from TRBV6-1 and TRBJ2-2, with a possible D match to TRBD2 (6 bases). Looked up from germline, CDR1 is MNHNS and CDR2 is SASEGT. V was shortened by 4 bases and J by 1 base, with 10 bases between the two germline ends. The CDR3 sequence is 15 residues long. The CDR3 region is CASSVGGVNTGELFF. The CDR3 DNA follows: TGTGCCAGCAGTGTCGGCGGGGTGAACACCGGGGAGCTGTTTTTT.

To note about this clone: A read error may produce the germline difference seen at one junction end. The chain uses TRBV7-9 and TRBJ1-2; D ambiguous. The V gene's germline CDR1 is SEHNR and CDR2 FQNEAQ (reference sequence). There are 11 residues in the CDR3. The CDR3 is CSSSFGSAYTF. The DNA of the CDR3 is TGTTCCAGCAGCTTCGGGTCCGCGTACACCTTC.

In the case of this clone: Within the sample, other DNA sequences also encode this same CDR3. The gene calls are TRBV5-1 and TRBJ2-7; TRBD1 matches at 9 bases. V lost 4 bases to trimming and J lost 2 bases; unmatched junction nucleotides: 10. The CDR3 is made up of 16 amino acids. Germline-derived CDR1 and CDR2 are SGHRS and YFSETQ. The CDR3 nucleotides are TGCGCCAGCAGCCTGGCGGCCGGGACAGGGACCTACGAGCAGTACTTC. This encodes CASSLAAGTGTYEQYF.

This chain joins TRBV6-5 and TRBJ1-6; weak D call: TRBD1 (5 bases). Per the germline V gene, CDR1 is MNHEY and CDR2 is SVGAGI. The CDR3 is made up of 15 amino acids. DNA of the CDR3: TGTGCTTCCAGCCGGGGGAGCTCCTATAATTCACCCCTCCACTTT. Its translation: CASSRGSSYNSPLHF.

The chain is built from TRBV30 and TRBJ1-5, with a weak D call TRBD1 (5 bases). The CDR3 spans 13 residues. Germline-derived CDR1 and CDR2 are GTSNPN and SVGIG (reference sequence). V was cut by 5 bases and J by 5 bases, with 13 bases left in between. CDR3 sequence reads: CAWGHRGYQPQHF. In nucleotides, the CDR3 is TGTGCCTGGGGACACCGAGGCTATCAGCCCCAGCATTTT.

CDR3 nucleotide sequence: TGTGCCAGTAGTATTTCCGGGACAGGGGGACACAATGAGCAGTTCTTC. Its translation: CASSISGTGGHNEQFF. V and J are TRBV19 and TRBJ2-1, with 11 nucleotides matching TRBD1. V was clipped by 3 bases and J by 5 bases; unmatched bases: 6. CDR1 and CDR2 from the germline V gene are LNHDA and SQIVND (reference sequence). The CDR3 is made up of 16 amino acids.

The chain joins TRBV30 to TRBJ2-7; 8 bases map to TRBD2. Germline V gene sequence: CDR1 GTSNPN, CDR2 SVGIG (reference sequence). The CDR3 contains 17 residues. The V and J ends lost 0 bases and 2 bases, in that order; junction bases with no gene match: 12. The CDR3 is CAWSVSIGTSVTYEQYF. The CDR3 DNA reads as TGTGCCTGGAGTGTCTCCATTGGGACTAGTGTTACCTACGAGCAGTACTTC.

This chain joins TRBV2 and TRBJ1-5, with 7 nucleotides matching TRBD1. The trim removed 5 bases at V and 0 bases at J, leaving 4 bases unmatched. Germline loops: CDR1 SNHLY, CDR2 FYNNEI. CDR3 size: 15 residues. CDR3 nucleotides: TGTGCCAGCAGTTTACAGGGGAATAGCAATCAGCCCCAGCATTTT. Amino acid sequence: CASSLQGNSNQPQHF.

The chain has TRBV5-1 and TRBJ2-7; 7 bases are shared with TRBD1. The trim removed 2 bases at V and 3 bases at J, leaving 11 bases unmatched. CDR1 is SGHRS and CDR2 is YFSETQ in the germline V gene. The CDR3 length is 16 residues. CDR3 DNA sequence: TGCGCCAGCAGCTTTAACAGGGGTCGAGGGGACTACGAGCAGTACTTC. It specifies CASSFNRGRGDYEQYF.

The chain links TRBV6-1 to TRBJ2-4; D not certain. Germline V gene sequence: CDR1 MNHNS, CDR2 SASEGT. The CDR3 totals 15 residues. Trimming took 4 bases from V and 0 from J, leaving 10 bases between them. CDR3 protein: CASSAFTVAKNIQYF. The CDR3 DNA reads as TGTGCCAGCAGTGCGTTTACAGTAGCCAAAAACATTCAGTACTTC.

The V gene is TRBV18, the J gene TRBJ2-7, with D possibly matching TRBD1 (6 bases). Trimming took 2 bases from V and 2 from J, leaving 10 bases between them. The CDR3 runs 14 residues. Germline V lookup: CDR1 KGHSH, CDR2 LQKENI. CDR3 sequence reads: CASSPRTAAYEQYF. The CDR3 bases are TGTGCCAGCTCACCAAGGACAGCCGCCTACGAGCAGTACTTC.

In the case of this clone: Other DNA variants within this sample encode the same CDR3. The CDR3 coding sequence is TGTGCCAGCAGCTTAGAGCGGGGGTCCTACAATGAGCAGTTCTTC. Translated, it gives CASSLERGSYNEQFF. This sequence joins TRBV7-3 and TRBJ2-1, with TRBD2 matching over 8 bases. This CDR3 comprises 15 residues. V lost 2 bases to trimming and J lost 1 base; unmatched junction nucleotides: 1. Germline CDR1 reads SGHTA; CDR2 reads FQGTGA.

About this clone itself: Other DNA sequences in this specimen translate into the identical CDR3. The V call is TRBV6-5, the J call TRBJ1-5; D is undetermined. CDR1 is MNHEY, CDR2 SVGAGI, per germline. The V gene lost 5 bases and the J gene lost 4 bases, with 9 bases spanning the gap. The CDR3 consists of 13 residues. CDR3 region: CASSAQQNQPQHF. DNA of the CDR3: TGTGCCAGCAGTGCCCAACAGAATCAGCCCCAGCATTTT.

This chain connects TRBV27 to TRBJ2-5; 9 bases align to TRBD1. Trimming took 5 bases from V and 11 from J; bases not matched to a gene: 27. The CDR3 runs to 19 residues. From germline, CDR1 is MNHEY and CDR2 SMNVEV (reference sequence). The CDR3: CASSPRTSSPGTGFWKQYF. Here the CDR3 DNA reads TGTGCCAGCAGTCCCCGAACCTCCTCCCCCGGGACAGGGTTTTGGAAGCAGTACTTC.

The chain is built from TRBV18 and TRBJ2-2; TRBD1 aligns across 9 bases. Germline trimming cut 3 bases from V and 3 bases from J; bases unmatched to any gene: 5. The CDR3 has 16 residues. The germline CDR1 and CDR2 sequences are KGHSH and LQKENI. This CDR3 reads CASSPAWTGDTGELFF. In nucleotides, the CDR3 is TGTGCCAGCTCACCGGCCTGGACAGGGGACACCGGGGAGCTGTTTTTT.

In its sample, this clone was seen a few times. The chain recombines TRBV18 with TRBJ2-7, with D possibly TRBD1 on 5 matching bases. This CDR3 comprises 13 residues. The V end lost 3 bases, the J end lost 1 base, and 7 bases lay between the germline ends. CDR1 is KGHSH, CDR2 LQKENI, per germline. CDR3: CASSPDTSYEQYF. As DNA, the CDR3 is TGTGCCAGCTCACCGGACACTTCCTACGAGCAGTACTTC.

This clone was recorded only once. The chain is built from TRBV4-1 and TRBJ1-5, with D tentatively TRBD1 (6 bases). Trimming cost V 3 bases and J 1 base, with 13 bases left between them. Looked up from germline, CDR1 is MGHRA and CDR2 is YSYEKL. CDR3 length: 16 residues. CDR3 amino acids: CASSHGQPGSNQPQHF. The CDR3 DNA reads as TGCGCCAGCAGCCACGGACAGCCTGGGAGCAATCAGCCCCAGCATTTT.

This chain connects TRBV6-1 to TRBJ1-1; 7 bases line up with TRBD1. This CDR3 spans 13 amino acids. Germline V CDR1 and CDR2: MNHNS, SASEGT. V was pared by 8 bases and J by 4 bases, with 7 bases of the junction left unmatched. The CDR3 here is CASGAEGATEAFF. The DNA for the CDR3 is TGTGCCAGCGGGGCGGAGGGGGCCACTGAAGCTTTCTTT.

The V gene is TRBV6-5, the J gene TRBJ2-1, with 7 bases identical to TRBD2. CDR1 MNHEY and CDR2 SVGAGI come from the germline V gene. With V trimmed by 7 bases and J by 3 bases, 6 bases remained unmatched. The CDR3 extends over 14 amino acids. CDR3 residues: CASKRGGYYNEQFF. In DNA form, the CDR3 reads TGTGCCAGCAAACGCGGGGGATACTACAATGAGCAGTTCTTC.

The chain is built from TRBV7-6 and TRBJ2-2; D possibly corresponds to TRBD1 (6 bases). There are 15 residues in the CDR3. V was pared by 2 bases and J by 1 base, with 8 bases between. Germline CDR1 is SGHVS and CDR2 is FNYEAQ. The CDR3 nucleotides are TGTGCCAGCAGCTTATGGGGACAGAACACCGGGGAGCTGTTTTTT. Protein: CASSLWGQNTGELFF.

The gene calls are TRBV6-5 and TRBJ2-3, with 7 positions matching TRBD2. CDR1 MNHEY and CDR2 SVGAGI come from the germline V gene. This CDR3 region has 15 residues. V was pared by 5 bases and J by 6 bases, with 11 bases of the junction left unmatched. Here the CDR3 DNA reads TGTGCCAGCAGTCCTTACGATCTAGCGGTGGATACGCAGTATTTT. Its translation: CASSPYDLAVDTQYF.

This chain connects TRBV2 to TRBJ1-1, with D perhaps matching TRBD1 (5 bases). With 8 bases removed from V and 5 bases from J, the gap between germline ends came to 21 bases. Germline lookup yields CDR1 SNHLY and CDR2 FYNNEI. The CDR3 loop spans 15 amino acids. The CDR3 DNA reads TGTGCCAGCCTATACCCTCACAAGGGGCGGACTGAAGCTTTCTTT. Its translation: CASLYPHKGRTEAFF.

The chain uses TRBV30 and TRBJ2-7, with D unclear. The CDR3 contains 12 residues. V was shortened by 5 bases and J by 6 bases, with 14 bases between the two germline ends. Germline assignment: CDR1 GTSNPN and CDR2 SVGIG (reference sequence). The CDR3 loop is CAWGIGSGEQYF. The CDR3 DNA reads as TGTGCCTGGGGCATAGGTTCGGGCGAGCAGTACTTC.

The rearrangement joins TRBV5-4 to TRBJ1-3, with TRBD1 identical over 8 bases. The J segment lost 0 bases and the V segment lost 4 bases, leaving 9 bases of the junction unmatched. This CDR3 is built from 17 residues. Germline CDR1 is SGHNT and CDR2 is YYREEE (reference sequence). The CDR3 protein is CASSRQGQDFSGNTIYF. In nucleotides, the CDR3 is TGTGCCAGCAGCCGACAGGGACAGGACTTCTCTGGAAACACCATATATTTT.

The chain couples TRBV27 to TRBJ2-1; D gene unclear. The CDR3 extends over 16 amino acids. Germline loops: CDR1 MNHEY, CDR2 SMNVEV (reference sequence). The V and J ends lost 1 base and 0 bases respectively, with 10 bases between them. The CDR3 region is CASSLFHLSSYNEQFF. The CDR3 DNA sequence: TGTGCCAGCAGTTTATTTCACCTAAGCTCCTACAATGAGCAGTTCTTC.